This T cell receptor (beta chain) was found in a study of blood T cell repertoires in COVID-19. This clone was found once. Using immunoSEQ multiplex PCR, the repertoire was profiled, and TCRdb retains in-frame clones only, with some absent. The sample includes some 220,000 clones, 88% of them seen just once. V lost 3 bases and J 6 bases, leaving 10 bases between the germline ends. The CDR3 is 13 amino acids. Per the germline V gene, CDR1 is SGDLS and CDR2 is YYNGEE. This TCR came from a woman in her twenties or thirties who had recovered from COVID-19. What was sequenced was PBMCs or T cells enriched from blood (not recorded which). The gene calls are TRBV9 and TRBJ2-1; D might be TRBD1 (6 bases). The CDR3 loop is CASSETQGNEQFF. CDR3 nucleotide sequence: TGTGCCAGCAGCGAGACACAGGGCAATGAGCAGTTCTTC.